These 25 T cell receptor beta chains originate from one sample sequenced in a study of graft-versus-host responses after intestinal transplantation. No cognate antigen is known for these TCRs. Profiling relied on immunoSEQ multiplex PCR, and the TCRdb table lists in-frame clones only, not all of them. This table holds over 65,000 clones, under 95% found once. Material: unstimulated CD8+ T cells sorted from spleen or lymph node cells, obtained before transplant. The receptors were sampled from a human donor who was the organ donor for an intestinal transplant.

The CDR3 is CASSFWSGSSDTQYF. For the CDR3, the DNA is TGTGCCAGCAGCTTTTGGAGCGGGAGTTCAGATACGCAGTATTTT. The rearrangement joins TRBV5-6 to TRBJ2-3, with 8 bases aligning to TRBD2. Germline CDR1 reads SGHDT; CDR2 reads YYEEEE. This CDR3 is built from 15 residues. V dropped 2 bases and J dropped 4; count of bases not matched to a gene: 6.

V gene TRBV10-3 combines with J gene TRBJ2-1, with TRBD2 matching 11 bases. The germline V gene has CDR1 ENHRY and CDR2 SYGVKD. V was pared by 2 bases and J by 7 bases, with 4 bases of the junction left unmatched. The CDR3 totals 15 residues. The CDR3 spells CAISELAGGWNEQFF. The CDR3 nucleotides read TGTGCCATCAGTGAGCTAGCGGGGGGATGGAATGAGCAGTTCTTC.

This clone was seen a single time. The chain is built from TRBV4-1 and TRBJ2-1; TRBD2 matches at 8 bases. CDR1 MGHRA and CDR2 YSYEKL come from the germline V gene. This CDR3 is 16 amino acids long. Germline trimming cut 3 bases from V and 5 bases from J; bases unmatched to any gene: 9. In DNA form, the CDR3 reads TGCGCCAGCAGCCAGCTATTGTCGGGGGGGCACAATGAGCAGTTCTTC. Protein sequence: CASSQLLSGGHNEQFF.

CDR3 region: CASSRTSGYTDTQYF. The CDR3 DNA is TGCGCCAGCAGCCGTACTAGCGGGTACACAGATACGCAGTATTTT. This sequence joins TRBV4-1 and TRBJ2-3; 9 bases fit TRBD2. This CDR3 has 15 residues. The V gene's germline CDR1 is MGHRA and CDR2 YSYEKL. V lost 4 bases to trimming and J lost 2 bases; unmatched junction nucleotides: 4.

This clone has more than one count but fewer than ten. The V call is TRBV5-4, the J call TRBJ2-7; 8 positions agree with TRBD1. V was clipped by 4 bases and J by 4 bases; unmatched bases: 7. From germline, CDR1 is SGHNT and CDR2 YYREEE (reference sequence). The length of the CDR3 is 14 residues. The CDR3 reads CASSPRGQEYEQYF. The CDR3 DNA reads TGTGCCAGCAGCCCGAGGGGACAGGAGTACGAGCAGTACTTC.

The rearrangement joins TRBV7-9 to TRBJ2-2, with 10 bases identical to TRBD1. V shed 6 bases and J 3 bases; nucleotides not matched to a gene: 4. CDR3 size: 15 residues. In germline, CDR1 is SEHNR, CDR2 FQNEAQ (reference sequence). CDR3 residues: CASRQGQGYTGELFF. The CDR3 region has the DNA TGTGCCAGCAGACAGGGACAGGGGTACACCGGGGAGCTGTTTTTT.

The CDR3 is CASSWTGGSYEQYF. Written as DNA, the CDR3 is TGTGCCAGCAGTTGGACGGGGGGCTCCTACGAGCAGTACTTC. This chain joins TRBV27 and TRBJ2-7; 7 bases are a match to TRBD2. This CDR3 has 14 amino acids. CDR1 and CDR2 from the germline V gene are MNHEY and SMNVEV (reference sequence). Trimming removed 4 bases from V and 0 bases from J; junction bases left unmatched: 3.

The chain has TRBV14 and TRBJ2-1, with D uncertain. The ends were cut back, 4 bases at V and 7 bases at J, with 11 bases in the middle. The CDR3 has 13 amino acids. The germline V gene has CDR1 SGHDN and CDR2 FVKESK. This CDR3 is CASSPSAGNEQFF. In nucleotides, the CDR3 is TGTGCCAGCAGCCCCTCGGCCGGTAATGAGCAGTTCTTC.

The genes are TRBV11-2 and TRBJ2-5, with TRBD2 matching over 9 bases. The CDR3 contains 17 residues. V trimming: 5 bases; J trimming: 0 bases; junction bases outside the gene matches: 10. Germline V CDR1 and CDR2: SGHAT, FQNNGV. CDR3 residues: CASSPVAGGLYQETQYF. The CDR3 bases are TGTGCCAGCAGCCCCGTGGCGGGAGGGTTGTACCAAGAGACCCAGTACTTC.

Worth noting for this clone: Other DNA sequences in this specimen translate into the identical CDR3. In DNA form, the CDR3 reads TGCGCCAGCAGCCAGGGAGCGGGGGGACGGGCCGGGGAGCTGTTTTTT. Translating it yields CASSQGAGGRAGELFF. This chain connects TRBV4-1 to TRBJ2-2, with TRBD2 matching 9 bases. CDR3 length: 16 amino acids. V lost 3 bases to trimming and J lost 6 bases; unmatched junction nucleotides: 8. The V gene's germline CDR1 is MGHRA and CDR2 YSYEKL.

The V and J genes are TRBV15 and TRBJ1-2; the D is unclear. Germline CDR1 and CDR2: LNHNV and YYDKDF (reference sequence). The CDR3 is 13 amino acids. The ends were cut back, 1 base at V and 8 bases at J, with 11 bases in the middle. CDR3 coding DNA: TGTGCCACCAGCAGAGGAATCCTCGGAGGCTACACCTTC. It codes for CATSRGILGGYTF.

The rearrangement joins TRBV11-2 to TRBJ2-2; 9 bases are a match to TRBD1. V shed 3 bases, J shed 3 bases, and the junction held 8 bases outside the gene matches. The CDR3 has 17 amino acids. CDR1 and CDR2 from the germline V gene are SGHAT and FQNNGV. CDR3 amino acids: CASSFYPQGAHTGELFF. Here the CDR3 DNA reads TGTGCCAGCAGCTTTTATCCACAGGGGGCGCACACCGGGGAGCTGTTTTTT.

The V and J genes are TRBV6-7 and TRBJ2-2; 7 nucleotides match TRBD1. TRBV6-7 is noted as an ORF with a role that remains uncertain. V lost 5 bases to trimming and J lost 3 bases; unmatched junction nucleotides: 9. The CDR3 runs 16 residues. The CDR3 DNA reads TGTGCCAGCAGTCCCCTGACAGGGTCCGACACCGGGGAGCTGTTTTTT. It codes for CASSPLTGSDTGELFF.

The chain is built from TRBV6-1 and TRBJ2-4, with D perhaps TRBD1 or TRBD2 (5 bases each). Germline lookup yields CDR1 MNHNS and CDR2 SASEGT. The V end lost 4 bases, the J end lost 7 bases, and 17 bases lay between the germline ends. The CDR3 is 15 amino acids. CDR3 sequence (DNA): TGTGCCAGCAGTGGAAACCCAGGGACGGCCAACATTCAGTACTTC. It specifies CASSGNPGTANIQYF.

This clone was seen a few times. The rearrangement uses TRBV7-2 and TRBJ2-4, with 8 bases identical to TRBD1. Germline V gives CDR1 SGHTA, CDR2 FQGNSA. The CDR3 has 14 amino acids. Germline trimming cut 5 bases from V and 8 bases from J; bases unmatched to any gene: 8. The CDR3 region has the DNA TGTGCCAGCAGCGCTCCCGGACAGGGTTACATTCAGTACTTC. Protein: CASSAPGQGYIQYF.

Only a few counts were recorded for this clone. The rearrangement joins TRBV7-9 to TRBJ1-2; the D gene is possibly TRBD1 (5 bases). This CDR3 is built from 13 residues. Germline V gene sequence: CDR1 SEHNR, CDR2 FQNEAQ (reference sequence). The germline V and J ends were trimmed by 4 bases and 8 bases, with 14 bases remaining between them. As DNA, the CDR3 is TGTGCCAGCAGCTCATTCGGGGCCATAGGCTACACCTTC. As protein: CASSSFGAIGYTF.

The chain recombines TRBV7-6 with TRBJ2-1; 7 bases map to TRBD1. This CDR3 comprises 16 residues. Germline CDR1 SGHVS, CDR2 FNYEAQ. The trim removed 1 base at V and 6 bases at J, leaving 9 bases unmatched. In nucleotides, the CDR3 is TGTGCCAGCAGCTTAGAATCATGGACAGGCTTCAATGAGCAGTTCTTC. This encodes CASSLESWTGFNEQFF.

This clone showed up just once. This chain connects TRBV4-1 to TRBJ2-7; unclear D gene. Germline V gives CDR1 MGHRA, CDR2 YSYEKL. CDR3 length: 17 residues. V lost 1 base to trimming and J lost 3 bases, with 19 bases between them. The CDR3 here is CASSQGLWGFISYEQYF. The CDR3 region has the DNA TGCGCCAGCAGCCAAGGGCTGTGGGGATTTATAAGCTACGAGCAGTACTTC.

As to this clone: Sequence at one end of the junction differs from germline and may be a read error. This rearrangement joins TRBV4-1 to TRBJ1-5; D gene uncertain. CDR3 length equals 16 residues. Per germline, CDR1 MGHRA and CDR2 YSYEKL. CDR3 residues: CASSKDAATGNQPQHF. In DNA, the CDR3 is TGCGCCAGCAGCAAAGACGCGGCTACGGGCAATCAGCCCCAGCATTTT.

The chain employs TRBV27 and TRBJ2-7, with 7 positions matching TRBD2. CDR1 is MNHEY and CDR2 is SMNVEV in the germline V gene (reference sequence). This CDR3 region has 16 residues. With V trimmed by 3 bases and J by 5 bases, 13 bases remained unmatched. CDR3 loop: CASSFSAWGGLDEQYF. The CDR3 DNA is TGTGCCAGCAGTTTTTCAGCTTGGGGGGGTCTCGACGAGCAGTACTTC.

The chain joins TRBV27 to TRBJ2-7; possible D gene TRBD1, 6 bases. Trimming stripped 2 bases from V and 2 bases from J, with 10 bases between. CDR3 length: 14 residues. The germline CDR1 and CDR2 sequences are MNHEY and SMNVEV (reference sequence). CDR3 sequence (DNA): TGTGCCAGCAGTTTACAGGGGCGAACCTACGAGCAGTACTTC. Translated, it gives CASSLQGRTYEQYF.

The gene calls are TRBV7-6 and TRBJ1-4; a weak D match, TRBD1 (5 bases). This CDR3 spans 15 amino acids. Trimming shortened V by 2 bases and J by 6 bases, and 13 bases separated the two germline ends. The germline V gene encodes CDR1 SGHVS and CDR2 FNYEAQ. This CDR3 is CASSLTGGSYEKLFF. CDR3 bases: TGTGCCAGCAGCTTAACGGGGGGATCGTATGAAAAACTGTTTTTT.

The J gene is TRBJ2-1, the V gene TRBV5-4; D uncertain. CDR1 is SGHNT and CDR2 is YYREEE in the germline V gene (reference sequence). The germline V and J ends were trimmed by 3 bases and 6 bases, with 13 bases remaining between them. The CDR3 is made up of 14 amino acids. The DNA of the CDR3 is TGTGCCAGCAGCTGGAGAGATTACCTCAATGAGCAGTTCTTC. Its translation: CASSWRDYLNEQFF.

The chain has TRBV11-2 and TRBJ1-1; TRBD1 agrees at 7 bases. CDR3 size: 15 residues. The germline CDR1 and CDR2 sequences are SGHAT and FQNNGV. The ends lost 4 bases at V and 2 bases at J; junction bases unmatched: 7. The CDR3 DNA follows: TGTGCCAGCAGCTCCCTCACAGGGGCAAACACTGAAGCTTTCTTT. Translated: CASSSLTGANTEAFF.

The chain employs TRBV27 and TRBJ1-1, with TRBD1 as a possible D gene (5 bases). CDR3 length: 14 residues. The V gene lost 5 bases and the J gene lost 4 bases, with 14 bases spanning the gap. Per the germline V gene, CDR1 is MNHEY and CDR2 is SMNVEV (reference sequence). The CDR3 bases are TGTGCCAGCAGTAGCAGGGTAATCGGCACTGAAGCTTTCTTT. Translating it yields CASSSRVIGTEAFF.